This T cell receptor (beta chain) was captured in a study of blood T cell repertoires in COVID-19 (TCRdb year 2020). A note on the overall study: Samples covering the acute and convalescent phases of COVID-19 were provided by collaborators in the United States, Italy and Spain. The material from the prospective study consisted of cDNA or gDNA derived from T cells, B-cell-depleted T cells, or PBMCs. The repertoires were released in a freely available public database intended as a resource for research on the immune response to SARS-CoV-2. The samples were drawn from two sources: the first 160 participants of the ongoing ImmuneRACE study, and 1,254 subjects contributed by 6 global collaborators. Subjects who had been exposed to COVID-19, were actively infected with it, or had recovered from it provided the deeply sampled blood TCRbeta repertoires that made up the dataset. HLA class I and class II types, where available, came from metadata supplied by the sample provider rather than from assay-based typing. The sample metadata nearly always contained a de-identified subject ID, COVID-19 status, age in years and sex.

The CDR3 has 16 amino acids, counting the end cysteine and phenylalanine. Only CDR3 DNA is held: 48 bases, read in frame from base 1. V is shortened by 5 bases, J by 1 base, and the region joining them spans 15 bases. Looking up the germline V gene yields CDR1 MDHEN and CDR2 SYDVKM. The immunoSEQ Assay, a bias-controlled multiplex PCR, was used to amplify TCRbeta CDR3 regions from genomic DNA. The study's processing was this. Nucleated cell counts per sample were estimated from amplification of reference gene primers within the assay. Sequence reads were collapsed and filtered to measure the absolute abundance of every unique TCRbeta CDR3 rearrangement. For each sample, productive Simpson clonality was calculated by taking the square root of Simpson's diversity index across productive rearrangements. TCRdb limited this immuneACCESS table to in-frame rearrangements with V and J called. A share of clones is missing; checked studies link under half to unresolved V genes, and the rest is unexplained. The DNA gave D and trimming, while V, J and clone size come from that table. This sample has hundreds of thousands of clones in its table, and 80% to 85% of those were observed once. Clones ranked in the top ten supply approximately 6.5% of the sample.

The investigation overall reported the following: How much clinical and demographic metadata was included differed by source and by participant, and the metadata was provided uncurated.

Of note for this clone: What this receptor recognizes is not known. Base-call qualities are not available, and no considerably larger clone is one nucleotide away.

Participants in the prospective study were enrolled through a virtual design, were aged roughly 18 to 100 years, and lived in 24 United States geographic areas. In the prospective study, cohorts were assigned on the basis of participant-reported clinical history obtained from a screening survey and a study questionnaire. Recovered participants in ImmuneRACE Cohort 3 were defined as having two consecutive negative NP/OP PCR tests, clearance from a healthcare professional, or resolution of symptoms. In the prospective study, whole blood, serum and a nasopharyngeal or oropharyngeal swab were collected from each participant by mobile phlebotomists. Prospective study participants could optionally give additional blood draws and questionnaires over a 2-month period. Blood samples from the prospective study were shipped frozen or at room temperature prior to DNA extraction.

The chain couples TRBV28 to TRBJ1-3; 6 matching bases give a weak D call of TRBD1. This TCR derives from a woman aged 40 to 49 who had recovered from COVID-19. The material sequenced was PBMCs or T cells enriched from blood (not recorded which). Read as DNA, the sequence is TGTGCCAGCAGTACCCCAGGGGTGGGATCTGGAAACACCATATATTTT. Its translation reads: CASSTPGVGSGNTIYF.